Listed below are T cell receptor beta chains from one sample, sequenced in a study of blood T cell repertoires in COVID-19. Clones were sequenced by immunoSEQ multiplex PCR, and TCRdb holds only the in-frame ones, with some missing. The sample contains approximately 180,000 clones, approximately 89% of which appear only once. The sample was PBMCs or T cells enriched from blood (not recorded which). These receptors were obtained from a woman between 40 and 50 years old with acute COVID-19. The CDR3 runs from the conserved cysteine through the conserved F or W. Fields, in order: J gene, D gene, clone size, V gene, CDR3 protein, CDR3 DNA. The D gene is left open where the match is weak. A clone size is listed for some rows: how often the clone was seen (once, few, many), or a class if it is expanded.

J gene: TRBJ1-2
D gene: NA
clone size: NA
V gene: TRBV7-9
CDR3 protein: CASSLAPREANYGYTF
CDR3 DNA: TGTGCCAGCAGCTTAGCCCCCCGGGAGGCTAACTATGGCTACACCTTC

J gene: TRBJ2-7
D gene: NA
clone size: NA
V gene: TRBV6-5
CDR3 protein: CASSYSPGLAEQYF
CDR3 DNA: TGTGCCAGCAGTTACTCGCCAGGACTTGCAGAGCAGTACTTC

J gene: TRBJ1-5
D gene: TRBD1
clone size: NA
V gene: TRBV28
CDR3 protein: CASSFGTGRNQPQHF
CDR3 DNA: TGTGCCAGCAGTTTTGGGACAGGCCGCAATCAGCCCCAGCATTTT

J gene: TRBJ1-3
D gene: TRBD1
clone size: NA
V gene: TRBV6-5
CDR3 protein: CASSSGQISGNTIYF
CDR3 DNA: TGTGCCAGCAGTTCGGGACAGATCTCTGGAAACACCATATATTTT

J gene: TRBJ2-3
D gene: NA
clone size: NA
V gene: TRBV5-5
CDR3 protein: CASSLRTRSTDTQYF
CDR3 DNA: TGTGCCAGCAGCCTACGAACTAGGAGCACAGATACGCAGTATTTT

J gene: TRBJ1-1
D gene: NA
clone size: NA
V gene: TRBV18
CDR3 protein: CASSPEQAMNTEAFF
CDR3 DNA: TGTGCCAGCTCACCGGAACAGGCAATGAACACTGAAGCTTTCTTT

J gene: TRBJ2-1
D gene: TRBD1
clone size: NA
V gene: TRBV7-6
CDR3 protein: CASSRTGDRGEQFF
CDR3 DNA: TGTGCCAGCAGCCGGACAGGGGATAGAGGTGAGCAGTTCTTC

J gene: TRBJ2-1
D gene: NA
clone size: NA
V gene: TRBV27
CDR3 protein: CASSLNRAFEQFF
CDR3 DNA: TGTGCCAGCAGTTTAAACAGGGCTTTTGAGCAGTTCTTC

J gene: TRBJ2-3
D gene: NA
clone size: once
V gene: TRBV12-3/TRBV12-4
CDR3 protein: CASSGRRDTQYF
CDR3 DNA: TGTGCCAGCAGTGGCCGCAGGGATACGCAGTATTTT

J gene: TRBJ2-5
D gene: TRBD2
clone size: NA
V gene: TRBV20-1
CDR3 protein: CSASSPSGRVETQYF
CDR3 DNA: TGCAGTGCTAGTTCGCCTAGCGGGAGGGTGGAGACCCAGTACTTC

J gene: TRBJ1-2
D gene: TRBD1
clone size: NA
V gene: TRBV28
CDR3 protein: CASSLRQGHYGYTF
CDR3 DNA: TGTGCCAGCAGTTTGCGACAGGGCCACTATGGCTACACCTTC

J gene: TRBJ2-3
D gene: TRBD2
clone size: NA
V gene: TRBV7-2
CDR3 protein: CASSSTGLVSTDTQYF
CDR3 DNA: TGTGCCAGCAGCTCGACTGGACTAGTGAGCACAGATACGCAGTATTTT

J gene: TRBJ2-2
D gene: NA
clone size: NA
V gene: TRBV20-1
CDR3 protein: CSASKSANTGELFF
CDR3 DNA: TGCAGTGCTAGTAAATCAGCGAACACCGGGGAGCTGTTTTTT

J gene: TRBJ2-2
D gene: NA
clone size: NA
V gene: TRBV2
CDR3 protein: CASRGGRLANTGELFF
CDR3 DNA: TGTGCCAGCAGGGGGGGGCGACTAGCAAACACCGGGGAGCTGTTTTTT

J gene: TRBJ2-1
D gene: NA
clone size: NA
V gene: TRBV7-2
CDR3 protein: CASSLVMSYEQFF
CDR3 DNA: TGTGCCAGCAGCTTAGTTATGTCGTATGAGCAGTTCTTC

J gene: TRBJ2-7
D gene: TRBD1
clone size: NA
V gene: TRBV6-5
CDR3 protein: CASSYSRDSYEQYF
CDR3 DNA: TGTGCCAGCAGTTACAGCCGGGACAGCTACGAGCAGTACTTC

J gene: TRBJ2-7
D gene: TRBD1
clone size: once
V gene: TRBV9
CDR3 protein: CASSSFDRGYEQYF
CDR3 DNA: TGTGCCAGCAGCTCTTTTGACAGGGGCTACGAGCAGTACTTC

J gene: TRBJ2-1
D gene: NA
clone size: NA
V gene: TRBV5-1
CDR3 protein: CASSVRSNSYEQFF
CDR3 DNA: TGCGCCAGCAGCGTACGATCGAATAGTTATGAGCAGTTCTTC

J gene: TRBJ2-1
D gene: TRBD2
clone size: NA
V gene: TRBV27
CDR3 protein: CASSLFGLEGSDEQFF
CDR3 DNA: TGTGCCAGCAGTTTATTCGGACTAGAGGGATCCGATGAGCAGTTCTTC

J gene: TRBJ2-3
D gene: NA
clone size: NA
V gene: TRBV2
CDR3 protein: CASSDYSWAKDTQYF
CDR3 DNA: TGTGCCAGCAGTGATTACTCGTGGGCTAAAGATACGCAGTATTTT

J gene: TRBJ1-4
D gene: TRBD1
clone size: once
V gene: TRBV7-8
CDR3 protein: CASNLGQGAGRGEKLFF
CDR3 DNA: TGTGCCAGCAACTTGGGACAGGGGGCTGGTAGGGGTGAAAAACTGTTTTTT

J gene: TRBJ1-1
D gene: NA
clone size: NA
V gene: TRBV12-3/TRBV12-4
CDR3 protein: CASGERGEAFF
CDR3 DNA: TGTGCCAGCGGGGAAAGAGGGGAAGCTTTCTTT

J gene: TRBJ2-3
D gene: TRBD2
clone size: NA
V gene: TRBV6-6
CDR3 protein: CASSWGAGGPDTQYF
CDR3 DNA: TGTGCCAGCAGCTGGGGAGCGGGGGGCCCAGATACGCAGTATTTT

J gene: TRBJ2-1
D gene: TRBD2
clone size: NA
V gene: TRBV14
CDR3 protein: CASSQTRTSGYNEQFF
CDR3 DNA: TGTGCCAGCAGCCAGACCAGGACTAGCGGGTACAATGAGCAGTTCTTC

J gene: TRBJ2-7
D gene: NA
clone size: NA
V gene: TRBV5-1
CDR3 protein: CASSLGLSDSPYEQYF
CDR3 DNA: TGCGCCAGCAGCTTGGGACTGTCGGATTCGCCCTACGAGCAGTACTTC

J gene: TRBJ2-7
D gene: TRBD2
clone size: NA
V gene: TRBV28
CDR3 protein: CASSALTSGRGYEQYF
CDR3 DNA: TGTGCCAGCAGTGCCCTAACTAGCGGGAGAGGCTACGAGCAGTACTTC

J gene: TRBJ2-1
D gene: TRBD2
clone size: NA
V gene: TRBV3-1/TRBV3-2
CDR3 protein: CASSRGGVEQFF
CDR3 DNA: TGTGCCAGCAGCCGGGGGGGGGTTGAGCAGTTCTTC

J gene: TRBJ2-1
D gene: TRBD2
clone size: NA
V gene: TRBV7-2
CDR3 protein: CASSFLAGPGNEQFF
CDR3 DNA: TGTGCCAGCAGCTTTCTAGCGGGACCGGGCAATGAGCAGTTCTTC

J gene: TRBJ2-7
D gene: NA
clone size: few
V gene: TRBV4-1
CDR3 protein: CASSPFGDRSYEQYF
CDR3 DNA: TGCGCCAGCAGCCCCTTCGGGGATCGCTCCTACGAGCAGTACTTC

J gene: TRBJ1-5
D gene: NA
clone size: NA
V gene: TRBV19
CDR3 protein: CASSIYSPGYQPQHF
CDR3 DNA: TGTGCCAGTAGTATATATTCTCCGGGTTATCAGCCCCAGCATTTT

J gene: TRBJ1-5
D gene: NA
clone size: NA
V gene: TRBV29-1
CDR3 protein: CSVVFGAGNQPQHF
CDR3 DNA: TGCAGCGTTGTATTTGGGGCTGGCAATCAGCCCCAGCATTTT

J gene: TRBJ2-7
D gene: TRBD1
clone size: few
V gene: TRBV6-5
CDR3 protein: CASSYTGQGAEQYF
CDR3 DNA: TGTGCCAGCAGTTACACGGGACAGGGCGCCGAGCAGTACTTC

J gene: TRBJ1-2
D gene: NA
clone size: once
V gene: TRBV28
CDR3 protein: CASSLRGNYGYTF
CDR3 DNA: TGTGCCAGCAGTTTACGGGGTAACTATGGCTACACCTTC

J gene: TRBJ1-2
D gene: NA
clone size: NA
V gene: TRBV19
CDR3 protein: CASSIVGAGTRDYGYTF
CDR3 DNA: TGTGCCAGTAGTATTGTTGGGGCCGGGACTCGGGACTATGGCTACACCTTC

J gene: TRBJ2-6
D gene: TRBD2
clone size: NA
V gene: TRBV5-5
CDR3 protein: CASSLGRAGGPEGANVLTF
CDR3 DNA: TGTGCCAGCAGCTTGGGGAGAGCGGGAGGGCCGGAGGGGGCCAACGTCCTGACTTTC

J gene: TRBJ2-7
D gene: TRBD1
clone size: NA
V gene: TRBV7-6
CDR3 protein: CASSSDAGTGGYEQYF
CDR3 DNA: TGTGCCAGCAGCTCCGATGCCGGGACAGGAGGCTACGAGCAGTACTTC

J gene: TRBJ1-1
D gene: NA
clone size: NA
V gene: TRBV3-1/TRBV3-2
CDR3 protein: CASSQDASEAFF
CDR3 DNA: TGTGCCAGCAGCCAAGATGCGTCTGAAGCTTTCTTT